Presented here are 22 T cell receptor beta chains from one specimen sequenced in a study of blood T cell repertoires in COVID-19. TCRdb's copy holds only in-frame clones and misses some; the assay was immunoSEQ multiplex PCR. The data hold 400,000 to 450,000 clones, with roughly 88% observed a single time. The sequenced material came from peripheral blood. These receptors all stem from a woman between 50 and 59 years old with COVID-19, enrolled during active disease.

The V gene is TRBV10-3, the J gene TRBJ1-2, with TRBD1 as a possible D gene (6 bases). CDR1 is ENHRY, CDR2 SYGVKD, per germline. The CDR3 consists of 10 residues. V lost 9 bases, J lost 4 bases, and 6 bases lay in between. CDR3 region: CAIQGYGYTF. Written as DNA, the CDR3 is TGTGCCATACAGGGCTATGGCTACACCTTC.

This chain uses TRBV18 with TRBJ1-3; TRBD1 might be the D (6 bases). V was pared by 6 bases and J by 0 bases, with 18 bases between. CDR3 size: 17 residues. Germline CDR1 reads KGHSH; CDR2 reads LQKENI. CDR3 DNA: TGTGCCAGCTCCCCGAGGCTGGGGGCCCGCTCTGGAAACACCATATATTTT. Translating it yields CASSPRLGARSGNTIYF.

The rearrangement links TRBV5-4 to TRBJ2-4; D is perhaps TRBD2 (6 bases). The CDR3 runs to 14 residues. V lost 5 bases, J lost 9 bases, and 18 bases lay in between. CDR1 and CDR2 from the germline V gene are SGHNT and YYREEE (reference sequence). The CDR3: CASSQGPMGGIQYF. The CDR3 nucleotides are TGTGCCAGCAGTCAAGGTCCCATGGGGGGCATTCAGTACTTC.

V usage is TRBV12-3 or TRBV12-4 and J usage is TRBJ1-2; D perhaps matches TRBD1 (6 bases). This CDR3 spans 13 amino acids. The V end lost 5 bases, the J end lost 4 bases, and 11 bases lay between the germline ends. The CDR3 here is CASSGGHRYGYTF. The CDR3 bases are TGTGCCAGCAGTGGGGGACATCGCTATGGCTACACCTTC.

The V gene is TRBV24-1, the J gene TRBJ2-3; D is possibly TRBD2 (6 bases). Germline V lookup: CDR1 KGHDR, CDR2 SFDVKD. There are 14 residues in the CDR3. Trimming took 9 bases from V and 1 from J, leaving 13 bases between them. CDR3 nucleotides: TGTGCCACCGAAGTCGGCGGGGGCACAGATACGCAGTATTTT. It translates to CATEVGGGTDTQYF.

This sequence joins TRBV2 and TRBJ1-1; 9 nucleotides align to TRBD1. Germline CDR1 is SNHLY and CDR2 is FYNNEI. The junction had 15 bases not matched to a gene; V was cut back by 6 bases and J by 7 bases. This CDR3 has 16 amino acids. The DNA for the CDR3 is TGTGCCAGCAGCGGGGGCGCGGGACAGGGTACCCTTGAAGCTTTCTTT. Protein: CASSGGAGQGTLEAFF.

The chain is built from TRBV5-1 and TRBJ2-1; 12 bases map to TRBD2. Germline CDR1 and CDR2: SGHRS and YFSETQ. J lost 8 bases, V lost 4 bases, and 7 bases had no gene match. The CDR3 length is 15 residues. DNA for the CDR3: TGCGCCAGCAGCCAGACTAGCGGGGGTAGGGATGAGCAGTTCTTC. Its translation: CASSQTSGGRDEQFF.

The rearrangement joins TRBV5-6 to TRBJ2-1; TRBD1 aligns across 8 bases. CDR3 length: 14 amino acids. With 4 bases clipped from V and 5 bases from J, the junction kept 5 bases outside the gene matches. Germline CDR1 reads SGHDT; CDR2 reads YYEEEE. DNA of the CDR3: TGTGCCAGCAGCCCCCGACAGGGGAACAATGAGCAGTTCTTC. It yields the protein CASSPRQGNNEQFF. The full variable domain, in which reference TRBV5-6 and TRBJ2-1 provide the parts outside the CDR3, is DAGVTQSPTHLIKTRGQQVTLRCSPKSGHDTVSWYQQALGQGPQFIFQYYEEEERQRGNFPDRFSGHQFPNYSSELNVNALLLGDSALYLCASSPRQGNNEQFFGPGTRLTVL.

Points on this clone: The same CDR3 can be traced to other DNA sequences in this sample. The chain has TRBV3-1 (or the pseudogene TRBV3-2) and TRBJ1-3, with a weak D call TRBD1 (6 bases). Deletions cut 4 bases from V and 0 bases from J, with 10 bases between. This CDR3 spans 15 amino acids. Germline V gene lookup returns CDR1 LGHDT and CDR2 YNNKEL (reference sequence). In DNA form, the CDR3 reads TGTGCCAGCAGCCCGACAGGCAGCTCTGGAAACACCATATATTTT. Its translation: CASSPTGSSGNTIYF.

The gene calls are TRBV5-1 and TRBJ2-1; TRBD1 matches at 11 bases. In germline, CDR1 is SGHRS, CDR2 YFSETQ. The J segment lost 8 bases and the V segment lost 4 bases, leaving 8 bases of the junction unmatched. CDR3 length: 15 residues. The CDR3 region is CASSAGQGAYDEQFF. In DNA form, the CDR3 reads TGCGCCAGCAGCGCCGGACAGGGGGCATATGATGAGCAGTTCTTC.

This chain connects TRBV5-5 to TRBJ2-7, with 8 bases aligning to TRBD1. This CDR3 region has 12 residues. The V gene end was trimmed by 3 bases and the J gene end by 6 bases; junction bases not matched to a gene: 2. From germline, CDR1 is SGHKS and CDR2 YYEKEE (reference sequence). CDR3 DNA sequence: TGTGCCAGCAGCTCTACAGGGGGCGAGCAGTACTTC. Translated, it gives CASSSTGGEQYF.

The chain joins TRBV25-1 to TRBJ1-4; 10 bases are a match to TRBD1. Trimming removed 3 bases from V and 7 bases from J; junction bases left unmatched: 5. CDR1 and CDR2 from the germline V gene are MGHDK and SYGVNS. This CDR3 comprises 15 residues. CDR3 in DNA: TGTGCCAGCAGTGAGGCGACAGGGGGCGGTGAAAAACTGTTTTTT. This gives the protein CASSEATGGGEKLFF. The complete variable domain, with remaining parts taken from reference TRBV25-1 and TRBJ1-4, reads EADIYQTPRYLVIGTGKKITLECSQTMGHDKMYWYQQDPGMELHLIHYSYGVNSTEKGDLSSESTVSRIRTEHFPLTLESARPSHTSQYLCASSEATGGGEKLFFGSGTQLSVL.

The CDR3 reads CAISDSTGEGEKLFF. The CDR3 region has the DNA TGTGCCATCAGTGATTCGACAGGGGAGGGTGAAAAACTGTTTTTT. The chain carries TRBV10-3 and TRBJ1-4, with TRBD1 matching 8 bases. Germline trimming cut 3 bases from V and 7 bases from J; bases unmatched to any gene: 7. Germline V gene sequence: CDR1 ENHRY, CDR2 SYGVKD. CDR3 length: 15 residues.

V and J are TRBV11-2 and TRBJ2-3; the D gene is possibly TRBD1 (5 bases). The CDR3 covers 17 residues. CDR1 SGHAT and CDR2 FQNNGV come from the germline V gene. Trimming stripped 1 base from V and 2 bases from J, with 16 bases between. The CDR3 DNA reads as TGTGCCAGCAGCTTAGGAATGGGGCGAATTCACACAGATACGCAGTATTTT. It is translated as CASSLGMGRIHTDTQYF.

In this sample, this clone turned up once. The chain combines TRBV13 with TRBJ2-7; 12 bases map to TRBD2. V shed 6 bases, J shed 2 bases, and the junction held 5 bases outside the gene matches. There are 15 residues in the CDR3. From germline, CDR1 is PRHDT and CDR2 FYEKMQ (reference sequence). CDR3 DNA sequence: TGTGCCAGCAGTTGGGCTAGCGGGGGGGCCTACGAGCAGTACTTC. It is translated as CASSWASGGAYEQYF.

V gene TRBV3-1 (or the pseudogene TRBV3-2) combines with J gene TRBJ1-4; D might be TRBD1 (6 bases). V was clipped by 5 bases and J by 6 bases, with 16 bases between them. This CDR3 is 15 amino acids long. In germline, CDR1 is LGHDT, CDR2 YNNKEL (reference sequence). CDR3 nucleotide sequence: TGTGCCAGCAGCACTAACAGGGCAGGGTATGAAAAACTGTTTTTT. It specifies CASSTNRAGYEKLFF.

Written as DNA, the CDR3 is TGTGCCAGTACCCCCGGCGGCAACTCTGGAAACACCATATATTTT. Encoded protein: CASTPGGNSGNTIYF. The chain carries TRBV19 and TRBJ1-3; D is ambiguous. The V gene's germline CDR1 is LNHDA and CDR2 SQIVND (reference sequence). The CDR3 covers 15 residues. V dropped 7 bases and J dropped 0 bases, with 13 bases sitting between them.

The chain uses TRBV12-3 or TRBV12-4 and TRBJ2-1; 8 nucleotides agree with TRBD2. Losses at the gene ends were 6 bases for V and 13 bases for J; bases not matched to a gene: 8. This CDR3 contains 12 residues. This CDR3 reads CASSFGLAYQFF. The CDR3 coding sequence is TGTGCCAGCAGCTTTGGACTAGCTTACCAGTTCTTC.

V usage is TRBV30 and J usage is TRBJ1-2; D perhaps matches TRBD1 (5 bases). Germline CDR1 is GTSNPN and CDR2 is SVGIG (reference sequence). The V gene lost 5 bases and the J gene lost 5 bases, with 12 bases spanning the gap. The CDR3 length is 12 residues. The CDR3 region has the DNA TGTGCCTGGCTGACAGACACGTATGGCTACACCTTC. It specifies CAWLTDTYGYTF. Using reference TRBV30 and TRBJ1-2 for the parts outside the CDR3, the full variable domain is SQTIHQWPATLVQPVGSPLSLECTVEGTSNPNLYWYRQAAGRGLQLLFYSVGIGQISSEVPQNLSASRPQDRQFILSSKKLLLSDSGFYLCAWLTDTYGYTFGSGTRLTVV.

The chain combines TRBV11-2 with TRBJ2-7; D gene uncertain. Germline CDR1 and CDR2: SGHAT and FQNNGV. Trimming removed 5 bases from V and 0 bases from J, with 5 bases in between. This CDR3 has 12 residues. The DNA for the CDR3 is TGTGCCAGCAGCCCTCGCTCCTACGAGCAGTACTTC. As protein: CASSPRSYEQYF.

This clone was detected only a few times. The gene calls are TRBV6-5 and TRBJ1-1, with a weak D call TRBD1 (5 bases). The V gene lost 4 bases and the J gene lost 7 bases, with 13 bases spanning the gap. Germline lookup yields CDR1 MNHEY and CDR2 SVGAGI. This CDR3 has 13 amino acids. The CDR3 DNA reads TGTGCCAGCAGTTTCCCTGGGGGGGGTGAAGCTTTCTTT. Its protein product is CASSFPGGGEAFF.

This clone was seen more than once but under ten times. This chain links TRBV3-1 (or the pseudogene TRBV3-2) with TRBJ1-4; 7 nucleotides match TRBD1. CDR1 is LGHDT and CDR2 is YNNKEL in the germline V gene (reference sequence). This CDR3 is 15 amino acids long. With 2 bases clipped from V and 5 bases from J, the junction kept 5 bases outside the gene matches. CDR3 nucleotide sequence: TGTGCCAGCAGCCAACGACAGGGCGGGAATGAAAAACTGTTTTTT. Its protein product is CASSQRQGGNEKLFF.